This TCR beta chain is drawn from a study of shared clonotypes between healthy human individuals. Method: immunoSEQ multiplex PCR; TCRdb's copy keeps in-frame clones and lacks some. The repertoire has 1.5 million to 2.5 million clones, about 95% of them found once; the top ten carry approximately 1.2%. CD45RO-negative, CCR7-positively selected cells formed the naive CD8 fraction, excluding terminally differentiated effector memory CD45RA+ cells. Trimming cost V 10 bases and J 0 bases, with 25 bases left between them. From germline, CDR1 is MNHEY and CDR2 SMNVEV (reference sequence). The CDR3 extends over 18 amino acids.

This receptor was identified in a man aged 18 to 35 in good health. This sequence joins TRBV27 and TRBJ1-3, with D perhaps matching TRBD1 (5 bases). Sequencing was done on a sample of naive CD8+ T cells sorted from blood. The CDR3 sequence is CATMPNLDRLFSGNTIYF. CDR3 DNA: TGTGCCACTATGCCGAACCTCGACAGATTATTCTCTGGAAACACCATATATTTT.